The next 9 T cell receptor beta chains were all read from a single sample in a study of graft-versus-host responses after intestinal transplantation. There were approximately 200,000 CFSE-labeled responder cells plated together with approximately 200,000 irradiated, violet-dye-labeled stimulator cells. TCRdb's copy holds only in-frame clones and misses some; the assay was immunoSEQ multiplex PCR. The sample has some 7,400 clones, around 35% seen once; the top ten hold roughly 3.5%. Specimen: alloreactive CD8+ T cells from a mixed lymphocyte reaction culture, collected before transplantation. Subset defined: CFSE-low proliferating T cells sorted from roughly six-day pre-transplant mixed lymphocyte reaction (GvH or HvG direction). All receptors come from a human patient who was an organ donor for intestinal transplantation.

The chain carries TRBV11-2 and TRBJ2-3; 10 bases align to TRBD2. Germline values: CDR1 SGHAT, CDR2 FQNNGV. V lost 3 bases, J lost 0 bases, and 9 bases stayed unmatched. There are 18 residues in the CDR3. CDR3 bases: TGTGCCAGCAGCTTGGCCCTTCTAGCGGGGGTTAGCACAGATACGCAGTATTTT. This gives the protein CASSLALLAGVSTDTQYF.

The rearrangement uses TRBV30 and TRBJ1-5; unclear D gene. Germline loops: CDR1 GTSNPN, CDR2 SVGIG (reference sequence). Trimming took off 0 bases at V and 6 bases at J, with 9 bases between the two ends. This CDR3 is 13 amino acids long. This CDR3 reads CAWSVRVGQPQHF. The DNA for the CDR3 is TGTGCCTGGAGTGTGCGGGTGGGTCAGCCCCAGCATTTT.

The chain couples TRBV19 to TRBJ1-6; D unclear. Trimming removed 3 bases from V and 0 bases from J, with 9 bases in between. The CDR3 runs to 16 residues. The germline V gene encodes CDR1 LNHDA and CDR2 SQIVND (reference sequence). CDR3 sequence: CASSIRKSSYNSPLHF. The CDR3 nucleotides read TGTGCCAGTAGTATTCGTAAGAGCTCCTATAATTCACCCCTCCACTTT.

There are a few counts of this clone. The chain joins TRBV14 to TRBJ2-7; 9 nucleotides match TRBD1. The CDR3 runs to 16 residues. Germline V gene data show CDR1 as SGHDN and CDR2 as FVKESK. V gave up 1 base and J gave up 3 bases; unmatched junction bases: 7. CDR3 coding DNA: TGTGCCAGCAGCCAAGGAACCGGGACAGGGTTCTACGAGCAGTACTTC. Protein: CASSQGTGTGFYEQYF.

The chain employs TRBV5-6 and TRBJ1-2, with 8 bases matching TRBD1. V was clipped by 4 bases and J by 8 bases; unmatched bases: 13. This CDR3 region has 15 residues. CDR1 SGHDT and CDR2 YYEEEE come from the germline V gene. The CDR3 region is CASSMDREPDEGYTF. DNA for the CDR3: TGTGCCAGCAGCATGGACAGGGAACCCGACGAGGGCTACACCTTC.

There are a few counts of this clone. The chain couples TRBV13 to TRBJ2-7; D remains ambiguous. V lost 2 bases and J lost 4, with 12 bases in between. The length of the CDR3 is 14 residues. Germline CDR1 PRHDT, CDR2 FYEKMQ (reference sequence). Here the CDR3 DNA reads TGTGCCAGCAGCTTAAATTCTGAGGAGTACGAGCAGTACTTC. Its protein product is CASSLNSEEYEQYF. Full variable domain (missing parts from reference TRBV13 and TRBJ2-7): AAGVIQSPRHLIKEKRETATLKCYPIPRHDTVYWYQQGPGQDPQFLISFYEKMQSDKGSIPDRFSAQQFSDYHSELNMSSLELGDSALYFCASSLNSEEYEQYFGPGTRLTVT.

This clone was seen only a few times. The chain joins TRBV2 to TRBJ2-7; 7 bases fit TRBD1. Germline CDR1 is SNHLY and CDR2 is FYNNEI. With V trimmed by 2 bases and J by 0 bases, 7 bases remained unmatched. There are 16 residues in the CDR3. The CDR3 sequence is CASSEIPGQTSYEQYF. The DNA of the CDR3 is TGTGCCAGCAGTGAAATTCCGGGACAGACCTCCTACGAGCAGTACTTC.

V gene TRBV12-2 combines with J gene TRBJ2-5; TRBD1, the D gene given by the table, was not confirmed from the DNA. TRBV12-2 is a documented pseudogene. CDR3 length: 15 amino acids. CDR3 sequence reads: CASRGGGGIGETQYF. Written as DNA, the CDR3 is TGTGCAAGTCGCGGAGGGGGCGGGATTGGAGAGACCCAGTACTTC.

This clone showed up just once. The chain recombines TRBV6-1 with TRBJ2-5, with TRBD1 as a possible D gene (6 bases). The CDR3 consists of 14 residues. Per the germline V gene, CDR1 is MNHNS and CDR2 is SASEGT. V was pared by 8 bases and J by 1 base, with 14 bases between. CDR3 amino acids: CASGVRGAQETQYF. The CDR3 nucleotides read TGTGCCAGCGGTGTCAGGGGCGCCCAAGAGACCCAGTACTTC.